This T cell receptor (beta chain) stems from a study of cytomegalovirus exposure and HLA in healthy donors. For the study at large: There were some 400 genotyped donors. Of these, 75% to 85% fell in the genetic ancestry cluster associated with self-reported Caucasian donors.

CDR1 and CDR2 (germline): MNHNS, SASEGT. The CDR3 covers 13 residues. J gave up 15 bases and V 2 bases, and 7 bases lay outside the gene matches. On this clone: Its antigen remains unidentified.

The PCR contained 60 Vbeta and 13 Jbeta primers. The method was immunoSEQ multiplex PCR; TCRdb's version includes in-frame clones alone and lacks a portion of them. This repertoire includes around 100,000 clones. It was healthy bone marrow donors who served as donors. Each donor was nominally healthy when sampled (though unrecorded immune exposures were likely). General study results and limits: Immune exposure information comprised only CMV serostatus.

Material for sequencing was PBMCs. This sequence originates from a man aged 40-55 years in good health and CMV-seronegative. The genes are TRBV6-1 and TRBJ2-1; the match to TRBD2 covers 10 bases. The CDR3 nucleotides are TGTGCCAGCAGTGAACTCGAGCGGGAGGGCCCGTTCTTC. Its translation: CASSELEREGPFF.